These 7 T cell receptor beta chains share one sample of origin, sequenced in a study of Graves' ophthalmopathy and Graves' hyperthyroidism. Amplification targeted the TCR beta CDR3 regions, with RNA transcripts as the source material. First-round RT-PCR used HTBI primers; second-round multiplex PCR followed. One entry per CDR3 protein, called by TCRdb with MiXCR from the multiplex PCR reads. The table records around 470,000 distinct CDR3 sequences, around 15% of them present only once. Material for sequencing was blood. Every receptor here comes from a woman aged 25 to 39 with Graves' ophthalmopathy.

At least ten counts were recorded for this clonotype. J is TRBJ1-2 and V is TRBV5-1; D ambiguous. V shed 4 bases and J shed 3 bases, with 10 bases lying between them. The CDR3 is 13 amino acids. The germline CDR1 and CDR2 sequences are SGHRS and YFSETQ. The CDR3 DNA is TGCGCCAGCAGCGGCACCCTCGACTATGGCTACACCTTC. It is translated as CASSGTLDYGYTF.

This clonotype was observed once. The genes are TRBV2 and TRBJ2-5; no clear D gene. Germline V gives CDR1 SNHLY, CDR2 FYNNEI. V gave up 0 bases and J gave up 2 bases, with 16 bases separating them. The CDR3 consists of 17 residues. The CDR3 bases are TGTGCCAGCAGTGAAGCTTCCAGCCGCGATTCACAAGAGACCCAGTACTTC. This gives the protein CASSEASSRDSQETQYF. Filled out from reference TRBV2 and TRBJ2-5, the complete variable domain reads EPEVTQTPSHQVTQMGQEVILRCVPISNHLYFYWYRQILGQKVEFLVSFYNNEISEKSEIFDDQFSVERPDGSNFTLKIRSTKLEDSAMYFCASSEASSRDSQETQYFGPGTRLLVL.

This clonotype was recorded at least ten times. The chain carries TRBV18 and TRBJ1-1, with D unresolved. Trimming shortened V by 1 base and J by 4 bases, and 7 bases separated the two germline ends. Germline V CDR1 and CDR2: KGHSH, LQKENI. The CDR3 is 13 amino acids. In DNA, the CDR3 is TGTGCCAGCTCACCACGGCTACGCACTGAAGCTTTCTTT. Translated: CASSPRLRTEAFF.

This clonotype was seen ten or more times. This chain connects TRBV2 to TRBJ1-2; 9 bases are a match to TRBD1. The length of the CDR3 is 16 residues. Germline CDR1 SNHLY, CDR2 FYNNEI. V lost 8 bases to trimming and J lost 4 bases; unmatched junction nucleotides: 14. The CDR3 sequence: CASVGQGPPPLYGYTF. CDR3 DNA: TGTGCCAGCGTCGGACAGGGGCCTCCCCCGCTCTATGGCTACACCTTC.

With respect to this clonotype: This may be a read error: a much more frequent sequence differs by one nucleotide. The rearrangement joins TRBV10-3 to TRBJ2-5; unclear D gene. Looked up from germline, CDR1 is ENHRY and CDR2 is SYGVKD. V lost 3 bases to trimming and J lost 1 base, with 6 bases between them. CDR3 length: 13 amino acids. The CDR3 DNA reads as TGTGCCATCAGTGACACAATCCAAGAGACCCAGTACTTC. The encoded protein is CAISDTIQETQYF.

This clonotype was picked up many times. CDR3 DNA sequence: TGCGCCAGCAGCTCGGGACGAAGCCCAATCGCGATGAACACTGAAGCTTTCTTT. It yields the protein CASSSGRSPIAMNTEAFF. The chain couples TRBV5-1 to TRBJ1-1, with D perhaps matching TRBD1 (5 bases). Between the trimmed V and J ends, which lost 3 bases and 0 bases, there was a span of 21 bases. Germline assignment: CDR1 SGHRS and CDR2 YFSETQ. CDR3 length equals 18 residues.

This clonotype was seen at least ten times. J is TRBJ1-6 and V is TRBV6-4, with D hard to call. V lost 5 bases and J lost 2, with 13 bases in between. This CDR3 region has 16 residues. Germline CDR1 reads MRHNA; CDR2 reads SNTAGT. The CDR3 DNA follows: TGTGCCAGCAGTTACGACGGGGAAACCTATAATTCACCCCTCCACTTT. This codes for CASSYDGETYNSPLHF.